The 18 T cell receptor beta chains in this list originate from one sample, sequenced in a study of cytomegalovirus exposure and HLA in healthy donors. PCR used 60 Vbeta primers and 13 Jbeta primers. Repertoires were generated with immunoSEQ multiplex PCR, while TCRdb's copy carries only in-frame clones and drops some. The repertoire table contains about 130,000 clones. Sequencing was performed on PBMCs. The receptors originated from a man aged 25 to 40 in good health and CMV-seronegative.

This sequence joins TRBV5-1 and TRBJ2-3; 7 bases fit TRBD2. The CDR3 runs to 16 residues. The junction had 11 bases not matched to a gene; V was cut back by 4 bases and J by 3 bases. Germline V CDR1 and CDR2: SGHRS, YFSETQ. As DNA, the CDR3 is TGCGCCAGCAGCCAACTGGGGGGGAGTTTAACAGATACGCAGTATTTT. Translation: CASSQLGGSLTDTQYF.

The V gene is TRBV10-3, the J gene TRBJ1-1; no clear D. Trimming left V 6 bases short and J 8 bases short, with 13 bases between. CDR3 length: 12 amino acids. Germline values: CDR1 ENHRY, CDR2 SYGVKD. The CDR3 is CAIRRPGKEAFF. The CDR3, as DNA: TGTGCCATCAGGAGACCGGGGAAAGAAGCTTTCTTT.

The gene calls are TRBV19 and TRBJ2-4, with D tentatively TRBD2 (5 bases). Germline CDR1 is LNHDA and CDR2 is SQIVND (reference sequence). This CDR3 is 14 amino acids long. The ends were cut back, 6 bases at V and 6 bases at J, with 15 bases in the middle. The DNA for the CDR3 is TGTGCCAGTAGCACGAGTCTGGCGGGAAACATTCAGTACTTC. Its translation is CASSTSLAGNIQYF.

The V and J genes are TRBV28 and TRBJ2-5, with a weak D call TRBD2 (6 bases). There are 13 residues in the CDR3. Germline V lookup: CDR1 MDHEN, CDR2 SYDVKM. V was cut by 8 bases and J by 1 base, with 11 bases left in between. The CDR3 nucleotides are TGTGCCAGCGGAGGCGGGGCCCAAGAGACCCAGTACTTC. Its translation is CASGGGAQETQYF.

J is TRBJ2-2 and V is TRBV19; TRBD1 matches at 8 bases. Looked up from germline, CDR1 is LNHDA and CDR2 is SQIVND (reference sequence). V gave up 3 bases and J gave up 7 bases; unmatched junction bases: 10. The CDR3 spans 16 residues. The CDR3 reads CASSIPTGAIDGELFF. In nucleotides, the CDR3 is TGTGCCAGTAGTATCCCGACAGGGGCCATCGACGGGGAGCTGTTTTTT.

The chain couples TRBV2 to TRBJ2-5; 14 nucleotides line up with TRBD2. The CDR3 has 15 residues. Germline CDR1 reads SNHLY; CDR2 reads FYNNEI. The ends lost 8 bases at V and 7 bases at J; junction bases unmatched: 9. CDR3 nucleotide sequence: TGTGCCAGCGGCGGACTAGCGGGAGGCTGGGGGACCCAGTACTTC. This encodes CASGGLAGGWGTQYF.

The chain carries TRBV5-8 and TRBJ2-5, with D possibly matching TRBD1 (6 bases). The CDR3 is 14 amino acids. Germline CDR1 is SGHTS and CDR2 is YDEGEE. The V and J ends lost 4 bases and 2 bases respectively, with 12 bases between them. CDR3 in DNA: TGTGCCAGCAGCCGACAGGCCGATCAAGAGACCCAGTACTTC. This sequence encodes CASSRQADQETQYF.

Turning to this clone: One end of the junction varies from germline; a read error may be responsible. The chain is built from TRBV7-7 and TRBJ2-2, with 10 bases matching TRBD1. This CDR3 is 15 amino acids long. Germline CDR1 and CDR2: SSHAT and FNYEAQ (reference sequence). CDR3 coding DNA: TGTGCTAGCAGCCGGGACAGGGGGAACACCGGGGAGCTGTTTTTT. Translation gives CASSRDRGNTGELFF.

The chain couples TRBV27 to TRBJ2-5, with 8 bases matching TRBD1. TRBJ2-7 matches the DNA end more closely, so the J call is doubtful. Germline V gene lookup returns CDR1 MNHEY and CDR2 SMNVEV (reference sequence). The CDR3 is 14 residues long. DNA of the CDR3: TGTGCCAGCAGCCCTGGACAGGGTCAACGCGAGCAGTACTTC. It is translated as CASSPGQGQREQYF.

CDR3 sequence (DNA): TGTGCCAGCAGCTTATTAAGACTAGCGGGAGTCCCCCAGGGGCAGTATTTT. Amino acids: CASSLLRLAGVPQGQYF. V is TRBV5-6 and J is TRBJ2-3; TRBD2 agrees at 12 bases. Unmatched junction bases numbered 15, after V lost 2 bases and J lost 11 bases. Per the germline V gene, CDR1 is SGHDT and CDR2 is YYEEEE. The CDR3 is made up of 17 amino acids.

The chain has TRBV6-5 and TRBJ1-1; unclear D gene. Germline V lookup: CDR1 MNHEY, CDR2 SVGAGI. This CDR3 is built from 13 residues. The CDR3 reads CATRVELNTEAFF. Here the CDR3 DNA reads TGTGCTACGCGGGTGGAGTTGAACACTGAAGCTTTCTTT.

This sequence joins TRBV19 and TRBJ1-4, with D possibly TRBD1 on 5 matching bases. V lost 4 bases, J lost 4 bases, and 13 bases lay in between. Germline assignment: CDR1 LNHDA and CDR2 SQIVND (reference sequence). This CDR3 contains 15 residues. The CDR3, as DNA: TGTGCCAGTAGTAACAGGCTAAGCTATAATGAAAAACTGTTTTTT. It translates to CASSNRLSYNEKLFF. Together with reference TRBV19 and TRBJ1-4, the CDR3 gives the full variable domain: DGGITQSPKYLFRKEGQNVTLSCEQNLNHDAMYWYRQDPGQGLRLIYYSQIVNDFQKGDIAEGYSVSREKKESFPLTVTSAQKNPTAFYLCASSNRLSYNEKLFFGSGTQLSVL.

V gene TRBV30 combines with J gene TRBJ1-4; TRBD1 is a possible D gene (5 bases). V lost 4 bases, J lost 2 bases, and 8 bases lay in between. From germline, CDR1 is GTSNPN and CDR2 SVGIG (reference sequence). The CDR3 consists of 13 residues. Here the CDR3 DNA reads TGTGCCTGGACCGGGGGTACTAATGAAAAACTGTTTTTT. Amino acid sequence: CAWTGGTNEKLFF.

The chain is built from TRBV5-1 and TRBJ2-1, with D possibly being TRBD1 (6 bases). The V gene lost 4 bases and the J gene lost 6 bases, with 20 bases spanning the gap. CDR3 length: 16 residues. CDR1 is SGHRS, CDR2 YFSETQ, per germline. The CDR3 loop is CASSAQPGHPTNEQFF. The CDR3 DNA is TGCGCCAGCAGCGCCCAACCGGGACACCCCACCAATGAGCAGTTCTTC.

The V call is TRBV30, the J call TRBJ2-7; 12 positions agree with TRBD1. V dropped 3 bases and J dropped 6; count of bases not matched to a gene: 9. The CDR3 runs to 15 residues. The germline CDR1 and CDR2 sequences are GTSNPN and SVGIG (reference sequence). CDR3 loop: CAWRVYGDRGPEQYF. CDR3 coding DNA: TGTGCCTGGAGGGTTTATGGGGACAGGGGGCCCGAGCAGTACTTC.

For the CDR3, the DNA is TGTGCCAGCGGGGCGGTTTTGGGAAGCTACGAGCAGTACTTC. It encodes CASGAVLGSYEQYF. V gene TRBV28 combines with J gene TRBJ2-7; D is possibly TRBD1 (5 bases). Trimming pared 8 bases from V and 3 bases from J, leaving 17 bases between. The CDR3 is 14 residues long. The V gene's germline CDR1 is MDHEN and CDR2 SYDVKM.

The chain is built from TRBV30 and TRBJ1-1; no firm D call. CDR3 length equals 12 residues. Germline loops: CDR1 GTSNPN, CDR2 SVGIG (reference sequence). Trimming left V 5 bases short and J 5 bases short, with 12 bases between. CDR3 in amino acids: CAWSAAGTEAFF. As DNA, the CDR3 is TGTGCCTGGTCGGCAGCGGGGACTGAAGCTTTCTTT.

The J gene is TRBJ2-7, the V gene TRBV27; 7 positions match TRBD1. Germline assignment: CDR1 MNHEY and CDR2 SMNVEV (reference sequence). The CDR3 sequence is 14 residues long. Unmatched junction bases numbered 10, after V lost 8 bases and J lost 3 bases. In DNA, the CDR3 is TGTGCCAGCGGGAAAGACAGGGATCACTACGAGCAGTACTTC. Residues: CASGKDRDHYEQYF.